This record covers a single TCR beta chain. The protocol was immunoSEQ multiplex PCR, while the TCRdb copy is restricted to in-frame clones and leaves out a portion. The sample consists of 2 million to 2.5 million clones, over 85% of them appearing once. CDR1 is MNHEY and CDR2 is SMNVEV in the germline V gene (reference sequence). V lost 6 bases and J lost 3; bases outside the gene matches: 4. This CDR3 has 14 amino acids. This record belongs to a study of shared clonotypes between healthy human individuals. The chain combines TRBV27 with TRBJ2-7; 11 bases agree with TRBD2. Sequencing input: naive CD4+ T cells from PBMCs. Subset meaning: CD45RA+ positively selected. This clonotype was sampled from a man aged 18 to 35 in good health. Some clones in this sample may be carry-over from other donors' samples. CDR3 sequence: CASRHLAGGYEQYF. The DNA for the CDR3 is TGTGCCAGCAGACATCTAGCGGGAGGCTACGAGCAGTACTTC.